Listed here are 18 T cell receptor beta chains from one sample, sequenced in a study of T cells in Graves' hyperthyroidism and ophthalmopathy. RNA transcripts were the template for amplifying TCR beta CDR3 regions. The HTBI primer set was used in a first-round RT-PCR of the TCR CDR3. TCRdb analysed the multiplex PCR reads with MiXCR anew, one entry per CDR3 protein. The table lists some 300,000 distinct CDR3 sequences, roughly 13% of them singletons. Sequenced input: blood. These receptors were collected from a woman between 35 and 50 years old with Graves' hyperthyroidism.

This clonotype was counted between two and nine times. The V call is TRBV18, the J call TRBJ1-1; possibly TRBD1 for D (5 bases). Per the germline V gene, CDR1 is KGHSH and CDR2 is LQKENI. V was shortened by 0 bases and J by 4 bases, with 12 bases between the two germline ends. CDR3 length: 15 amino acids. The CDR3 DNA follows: TGTGCCAGCTCACCACCGTCCGGGGGGGGCACTGAAGCTTTCTTT. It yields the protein CASSPPSGGGTEAFF.

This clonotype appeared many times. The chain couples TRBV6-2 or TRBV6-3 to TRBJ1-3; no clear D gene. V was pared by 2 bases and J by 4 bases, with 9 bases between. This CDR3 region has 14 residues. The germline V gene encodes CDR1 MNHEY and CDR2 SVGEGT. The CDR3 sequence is CASSYRRTGNTIYF. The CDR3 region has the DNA TGTGCCAGCAGTTACCGGAGGACCGGAAACACCATATATTTT.

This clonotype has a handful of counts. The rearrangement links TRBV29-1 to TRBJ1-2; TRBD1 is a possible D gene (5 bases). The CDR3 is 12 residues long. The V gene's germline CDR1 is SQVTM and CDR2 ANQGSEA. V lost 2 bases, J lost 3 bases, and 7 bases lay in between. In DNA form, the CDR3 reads TGCAGCGTTGAAAGAGGGGACTATGGCTACACCTTC. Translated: CSVERGDYGYTF. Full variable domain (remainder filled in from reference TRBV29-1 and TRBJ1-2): SAVISQKPSRDICQRGTSLTIQCQVDSQVTMMFWYRQQPGQSLTLIATANQGSEATYESGFVIDKFPISRPNLTFSTLTVSNMSPEDSSIYLCSVERGDYGYTFGSGTRLTVV.

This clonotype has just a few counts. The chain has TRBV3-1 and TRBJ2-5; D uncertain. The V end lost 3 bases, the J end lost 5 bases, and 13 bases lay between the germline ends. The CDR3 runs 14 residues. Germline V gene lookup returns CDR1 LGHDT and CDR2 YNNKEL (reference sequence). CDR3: CASSHGSLAETQYF. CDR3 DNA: TGTGCCAGCAGCCACGGATCCTTGGCGGAGACCCAGTACTTC.

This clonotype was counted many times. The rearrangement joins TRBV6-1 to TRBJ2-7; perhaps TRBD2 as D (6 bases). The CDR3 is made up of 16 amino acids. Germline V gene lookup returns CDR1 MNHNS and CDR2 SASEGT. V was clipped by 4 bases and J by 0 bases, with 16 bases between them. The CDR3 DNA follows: TGTGCCAGCAGTGCGTTTCGTAGCGGCCTCTCCTACGAGCAGTACTTC. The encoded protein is CASSAFRSGLSYEQYF.

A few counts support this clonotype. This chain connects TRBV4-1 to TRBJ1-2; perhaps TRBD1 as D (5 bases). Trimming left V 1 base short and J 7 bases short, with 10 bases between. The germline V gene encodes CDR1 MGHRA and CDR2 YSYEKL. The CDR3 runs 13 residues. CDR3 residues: CASSQARGSGYTF. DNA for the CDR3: TGCGCCAGCAGCCAAGCACGGGGCTCTGGCTACACCTTC.

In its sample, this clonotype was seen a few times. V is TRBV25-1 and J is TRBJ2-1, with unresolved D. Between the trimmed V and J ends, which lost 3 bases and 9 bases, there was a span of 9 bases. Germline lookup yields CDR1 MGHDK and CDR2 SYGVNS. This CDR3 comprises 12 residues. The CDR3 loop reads CASSDPGREQFF. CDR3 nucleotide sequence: TGTGCCAGCAGTGACCCCGGGCGTGAGCAGTTCTTC. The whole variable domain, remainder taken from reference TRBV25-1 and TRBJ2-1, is EADIYQTPRYLVIGTGKKITLECSQTMGHDKMYWYQQDPGMELHLIHYSYGVNSTEKGDLSSESTVSRIRTEHFPLTLESARPSHTSQYLCASSDPGREQFFGPGTRLTVL.

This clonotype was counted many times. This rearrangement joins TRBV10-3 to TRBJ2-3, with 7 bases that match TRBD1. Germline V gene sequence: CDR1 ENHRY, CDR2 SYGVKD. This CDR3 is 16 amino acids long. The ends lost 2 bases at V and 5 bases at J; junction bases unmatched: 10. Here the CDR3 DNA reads TGTGCCATCAGTGAGAGACAGGGCCCTGCTCAAGATACGCAGTATTTT. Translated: CAISERQGPAQDTQYF.

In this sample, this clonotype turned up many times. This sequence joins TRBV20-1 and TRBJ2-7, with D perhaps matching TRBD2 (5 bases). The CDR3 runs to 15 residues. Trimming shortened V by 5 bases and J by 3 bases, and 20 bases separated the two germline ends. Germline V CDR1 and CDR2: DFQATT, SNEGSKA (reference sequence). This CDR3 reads CSAPTSQDWGYEQYF. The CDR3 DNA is TGCAGTGCTCCAACCAGCCAGGACTGGGGCTACGAGCAGTACTTC.

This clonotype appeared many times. CDR3 region: CASSPRRGGHSVTQYF. The CDR3, as DNA: TGTGCCAGCAGCCCCCGACGGGGCGGGCACAGTGTTACGCAGTATTTT. This chain connects TRBV7-2 to TRBJ2-3; the D gene could be TRBD1 or TRBD2 (5 bases each). Trimming shortened V by 5 bases and J by 8 bases, and 23 bases separated the two germline ends. The CDR3 loop spans 16 amino acids. Germline CDR1 reads SGHTA; CDR2 reads FQGNSA.

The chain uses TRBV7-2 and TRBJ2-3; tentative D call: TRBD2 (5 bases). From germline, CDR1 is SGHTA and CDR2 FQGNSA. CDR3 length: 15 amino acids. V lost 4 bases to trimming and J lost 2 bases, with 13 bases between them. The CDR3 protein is CASSSGLATTDTQYF. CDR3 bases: TGTGCCAGCAGCTCCGGACTTGCTACCACAGATACGCAGTATTTT.

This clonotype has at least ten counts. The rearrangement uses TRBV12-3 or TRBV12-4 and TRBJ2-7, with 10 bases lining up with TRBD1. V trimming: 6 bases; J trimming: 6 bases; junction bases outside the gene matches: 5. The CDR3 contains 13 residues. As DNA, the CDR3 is TGTGCCAGCAGCCTAGACAGGGGGCTCGAGCAGTACTTC. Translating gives CASSLDRGLEQYF.

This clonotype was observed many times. The chain's CDR3 is CAISAGTGENQPQHF. The CDR3 coding sequence is TGTGCCATCAGTGCAGGGACAGGGGAAAATCAGCCCCAGCATTTT. The chain recombines TRBV10-3 with TRBJ1-5, with 10 bases fitting TRBD1. The CDR3 loop spans 15 amino acids. Germline CDR1 and CDR2: ENHRY and SYGVKD. The junction had 4 bases not matched to a gene; V was cut back by 4 bases and J by 4 bases.

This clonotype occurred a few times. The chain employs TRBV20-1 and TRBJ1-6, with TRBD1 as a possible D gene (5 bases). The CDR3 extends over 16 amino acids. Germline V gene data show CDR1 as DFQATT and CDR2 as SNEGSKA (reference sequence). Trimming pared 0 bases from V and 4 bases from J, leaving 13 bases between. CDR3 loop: CSARDFRASYNSPLHF. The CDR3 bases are TGCAGTGCTAGAGATTTCAGGGCCTCATATAATTCACCCCTCCACTTT.

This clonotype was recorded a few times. CDR3 in amino acids: CASSPRLEDSPLHF. CDR3 DNA sequence: TGTGCCAGCTCACCACGACTGGAAGATTCACCCCTCCACTTT. The genes are TRBV18 and TRBJ1-6, with D unclear. Trimming stripped 1 base from V and 8 bases from J, with 9 bases between. The germline gives CDR1 KGHSH, CDR2 LQKENI. The CDR3 spans 14 residues.

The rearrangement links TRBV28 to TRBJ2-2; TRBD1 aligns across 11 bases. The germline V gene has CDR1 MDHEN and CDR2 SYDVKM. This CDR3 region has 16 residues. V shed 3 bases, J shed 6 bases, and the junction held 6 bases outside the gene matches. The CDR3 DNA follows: TGTGCCAGCAGTTTTTTACCGGGACAGGGGGCCGGGGAGCTGTTTTTT. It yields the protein CASSFLPGQGAGELFF.

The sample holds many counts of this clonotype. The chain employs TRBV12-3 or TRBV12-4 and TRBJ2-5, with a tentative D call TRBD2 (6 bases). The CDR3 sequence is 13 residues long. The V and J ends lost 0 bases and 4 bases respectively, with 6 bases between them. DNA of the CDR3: TGTGCCAGCAGTTTAGCGGGGGGAGAGACCCAGTACTTC. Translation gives CASSLAGGETQYF.

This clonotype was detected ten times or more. The CDR3: CASSLQGPAKNIQYF. The CDR3 coding sequence is TGTGCCAGCAGCCTGCAGGGTCCGGCCAAAAACATTCAGTACTTC. The genes are TRBV7-8 and TRBJ2-4, with a tentative D call TRBD1 (5 bases). CDR1 and CDR2 (germline): SGHVS, FQNEAQ. The V and J ends lost 5 bases and 1 base respectively, with 12 bases between them. The CDR3 has 15 amino acids.